This T cell receptor beta chain was sequenced in a study of T cell responses to AZD1222 COVID-19 vaccine. Assay used: immunoSEQ multiplex PCR; TCRdb lists only in-frame clones, some missing. The data contain some 120,000 clones, 85% to 90% of them singletons. As for this clone: The target antigen is unknown.

Points from the study as a whole: Targets within unmutated variant regions were reportedly found for nearly half of spike-specific TCRs.

V was clipped by 6 bases and J by 6 bases; unmatched bases: 2. Germline V gene lookup returns CDR1 SNHLY and CDR2 FYNNEI. The CDR3 has 12 amino acids. The receptor's source is an adult in good health. The specimen comprised peripheral blood, sampled on day 0 of AZD1222 vaccination. The chain recombines TRBV2 with TRBJ1-2; 9 bases agree with TRBD1. CDR3: CASSRTGDGYTF. Here the CDR3 DNA reads TGTGCCAGCAGCCGGACAGGGGATGGCTACACCTTC. The full variable domain, its missing parts supplied by reference TRBV2 and TRBJ1-2, is EPEVTQTPSHQVTQMGQEVILRCVPISNHLYFYWYRQILGQKVEFLVSFYNNEISEKSEIFDDQFSVERPDGSNFTLKIRSTKLEDSAMYFCASSRTGDGYTFGSGTRLTVV.